These 24 T cell receptor beta chains came from one sample sequenced in a study of CXCR3-negative and CXCR3-positive naive CD8 T cells. The libraries of TRB cDNA were prepared using 5' RACE with UMI labels. TCRdb reprocessed the 5' RACE reads, keeping one entry per CDR3 protein, no DNA. The repertoire table contains about 40,000 distinct CDR3 sequences. Sequencing was carried out using naive CXCR3- CD8+ T cells from blood. Subset: CD45RO-CCR7+CD27+CD95- naive CD8+ T cells lacking CXCR3 (TNR3-). The source is a human donor in good health. Some clones in this sample may be carry-over from other donors' samples.

V gene TRBV15 combines with J gene TRBJ2-6; with no DNA, the TCRdb D assignment of TRBD1 cannot be verified. Germline V gene lookup returns CDR1 LNHNV and CDR2 YYDKDF (reference sequence). The CDR3 consists of 18 residues. CDR3 sequence reads: CATSSEPGGVAGANVLTF.

This CDR3 is CAGRFGGVNEQFF. The V gene is TRBV7-2, the J gene TRBJ2-1; absent DNA, TCRdb's TRBD2 call cannot be checked. This CDR3 has 13 residues. Germline assignment: CDR1 SGHTA and CDR2 FQGNSA.

The CDR3 spells CASSLVSDDEQYF. The chain combines TRBV7-9 with TRBJ2-7; TCRdb indicates TRBD1, and absent DNA this call remains unverified. The CDR3 contains 13 residues. Germline values: CDR1 SEHNR, CDR2 FQNEAQ (reference sequence).

The V and J genes are TRBV11-2 and TRBJ2-1; with no DNA, the TCRdb D assignment of TRBD2 cannot be verified. CDR3 length equals 13 residues. Germline V gene sequence: CDR1 SGHAT, CDR2 FQNNGV. CDR3 sequence reads: CASSLGLEYEQFF.

The chain links TRBV2 to TRBJ2-3; TCRdb outputs TRBD1, but without DNA this stays unchecked. CDR1 and CDR2 (germline): SNHLY, FYNNEI. This CDR3 is 15 amino acids long. The chain's CDR3 is CASRTGTGSTDTQYF. Filled out from reference TRBV2 and TRBJ2-3, the complete variable domain reads EPEVTQTPSHQVTQMGQEVILRCVPISNHLYFYWYRQILGQKVEFLVSFYNNEISEKSEIFDDQFSVERPDGSNFTLKIRSTKLEDSAMYFCASRTGTGSTDTQYFGPGTRLTVL.

The chain joins TRBV6-2 or TRBV6-3 to TRBJ2-3; the TRBD1 assignment by TCRdb is unverifiable without DNA. From germline, CDR1 is MNHEY and CDR2 SVGEGT. The CDR3 covers 15 residues. The CDR3 loop reads CASSNPRTEEDTQYF.

The chain is built from TRBV28 and TRBJ1-1; TCRdb indicates TRBD1, and absent DNA this call remains unverified. Germline CDR1 MDHEN, CDR2 SYDVKM. CDR3 length: 12 amino acids. This chain's CDR3 is CASVQGYTEAFF. The complete variable domain, with remaining parts taken from reference TRBV28 and TRBJ1-1, reads DVKVTQSSRYLVKRTGEKVFLECVQDMDHENMFWYRQDPGLGLRLIYFSYDVKMKEKGDIPEGYSVSREKKERFSLILESASTNQTSMYLCASVQGYTEAFFGQGTRLTVV.

V usage is TRBV29-1 and J usage is TRBJ2-7; TCRdb's D call of TRBD1 is untestable without DNA. Germline V gene sequence: CDR1 SQVTM, CDR2 ANQGSEA. There are 13 residues in the CDR3. Here the CDR3 reads CSAEGTGAYEQYF.

This chain joins TRBV27 and TRBJ2-3; checking the TCRdb D call of TRBD2 is not possible without DNA. The CDR3 is 13 residues long. Germline-derived CDR1 and CDR2 are MNHEY and SMNVEV (reference sequence). This CDR3 is CASSLRAGLAQYF.

The J gene is TRBJ2-3, the V gene TRBV7-9; TCRdb's assignment of TRBD1 cannot be checked, as there is no DNA. The CDR3 is 14 residues long. Germline V gives CDR1 SEHNR, CDR2 FQNEAQ (reference sequence). The CDR3 is CASSRPRPLDTQYF.

CDR3 sequence reads: CSVEGTPYNEQFF. The V call is TRBV29-1, the J call TRBJ2-1. In germline, CDR1 is SQVTM, CDR2 ANQGSEA. The CDR3 is 13 amino acids.

The V and J genes are TRBV7-8 and TRBJ2-1; the D gene TCRdb calls, TRBD2, cannot be checked with no DNA. This CDR3 comprises 14 residues. Germline assignment: CDR1 SGHVS and CDR2 FQNEAQ. The CDR3 sequence: CASGSGGTWYEQFF.

The chain carries TRBV7-2 and TRBJ1-1; TCRdb indicates TRBD1, and absent DNA this call remains unverified. CDR3 length: 15 residues. Germline assignment: CDR1 SGHTA and CDR2 FQGNSA. The CDR3: CASSLGGGGLTEAFF.

V gene TRBV29-1 combines with J gene TRBJ2-1; TCRdb's assignment of TRBD2 cannot be checked, as there is no DNA. Germline loops: CDR1 SQVTM, CDR2 ANQGSEA. The CDR3 contains 13 residues. CDR3 region: CSAGTSGRVEQFF.

J is TRBJ1-1 and V is TRBV4-3; with no DNA, the TCRdb D assignment of TRBD1 cannot be verified. The CDR3 has 13 amino acids. Germline CDR1 reads LGHNA; CDR2 reads YSLEER. The CDR3 loop reads CASTLTENTEAFF.

V and J are TRBV28 and TRBJ1-2; TCRdb picks TRBD1, but there is no DNA to check that call. In germline, CDR1 is MDHEN, CDR2 SYDVKM. CDR3 length: 12 residues. Here the CDR3 reads CATATGAGGYTF.

CDR3 in amino acids: CSARTQGTYEQYF. The chain carries TRBV20-1 and TRBJ2-7. The CDR3 consists of 13 residues. Germline loops: CDR1 DFQATT, CDR2 SNEGSKA (reference sequence).

This sequence joins TRBV4-2 and TRBJ2-2; the D call from TCRdb, TRBD2, cannot be confirmed without DNA. In germline, CDR1 is LGHNA, CDR2 YNFKEQ. CDR3 length: 17 amino acids. CDR3 sequence: CASSSSYSGGNTGELFF.

The chain employs TRBV12-3 or TRBV12-4 and TRBJ2-7; TCRdb picks TRBD1, but there is no DNA to check that call. The CDR3 spans 14 residues. The CDR3: CASSSRDSFYEQYF.

The V and J genes are TRBV7-3 and TRBJ2-3; no DNA is available, so the TRBD2 call from TCRdb remains unchecked. The CDR3 extends over 19 amino acids. From germline, CDR1 is SGHTA and CDR2 FQGTGA. CDR3 amino acids: CASSLGGLAGGISTDTQYF.

The chain combines TRBV6-2 or TRBV6-3 with TRBJ1-1; with no DNA, the TCRdb D assignment of TRBD1 cannot be verified. There are 14 residues in the CDR3. Germline V gene data show CDR1 as MNHEY and CDR2 as SVGEGT. This chain's CDR3 is CASTWDRGNTEAFF.

The chain carries TRBV7-9 and TRBJ1-2. The germline V gene encodes CDR1 SEHNR and CDR2 FQNEAQ (reference sequence). This CDR3 has 12 amino acids. This chain's CDR3 is CASSLLLYGYTF. Variable domain in full (rest from reference TRBV7-9 and TRBJ1-2): DTGVSQNPRHKITKRGQNVTFRCDPISEHNRLYWYRQTLGQGPEFLTYFQNEAQLEKSRLLSDRFSAERPKGSFSTLEIQRTEQGDSAMYLCASSLLLYGYTFGSGTRLTVV.

The chain couples TRBV12-5 to TRBJ2-3. Per germline, CDR1 LGHNT and CDR2 FRNRAP. This CDR3 contains 14 residues. The CDR3: CASGLDKPTDTQYF.

The CDR3 here is CASSLNVEGEGGNIQYF. V usage is TRBV7-6 and J usage is TRBJ2-4; the D gene TCRdb calls, TRBD1, cannot be checked with no DNA. This CDR3 is 17 amino acids long. The germline V gene has CDR1 SGHVS and CDR2 FNYEAQ.